The T cell receptor beta chain under discussion was sequenced for a study of T cell responses to AZD1222 COVID-19 vaccine. Study-level background: Second doses at about 4 or about 12 weeks were pooled.

Assay: immunoSEQ multiplex PCR; the TCRdb copy retains only in-frame clones and omits some. The sample carries over 100,000 clones, 88% recorded once. With respect to this clone: Its specificity is not known.

Study results and caveats: Just a handful of AZD1222 recipients tested seropositive at baseline.

This material consisted of peripheral blood, taken on day 0 of AZD1222 vaccination. The sequence derives from an adult in good health.

CDR3 loop: CASSSVGGVDEKLFF. DNA of the CDR3: TGCGCCAGCAGCTCCGTTGGGGGCGTGGATGAAAAACTGTTTTTT. The chain combines TRBV5-1 with TRBJ1-4; possible D gene TRBD1, 6 bases. The germline gives CDR1 SGHRS, CDR2 YFSETQ. The CDR3 has 15 residues. Trimming removed 3 bases at V and 6 bases at J, with 15 bases between.